This section outlines one T cell receptor beta chain sequence together with its context. Its target is not known. TCRdb's copy holds only in-frame clones and misses some; the assay was immunoSEQ multiplex PCR. The sample comprises under 85,000 clones, 80% of which are singletons, and approximately 0.8% rests with the top ten. This entry comes from a study of T cell clones after liver transplantation. Whole-study findings and limits: In a couple of subjects, few donor cells limited the measurable donor-reactive repertoire.

The CDR3 loop spans 16 amino acids. Germline V gene lookup returns CDR1 MNHEY and CDR2 SMNVEV (reference sequence). V was cut by 4 bases and J by 7 bases, with 20 bases left in between. The clonotype originates from a human patient who received a liver transplant. Some T cells may be supplied by the graft donor. The J gene is TRBJ1-5, the V gene TRBV27, with D possibly being TRBD1 (6 bases). Material: CD4+ T cells from blood, obtained 12 months after liver transplant. This CDR3 reads CASSSQGTGIGQPQHF. The CDR3 region has the DNA TGTGCCAGCAGTTCACAGGGTACCGGGATAGGGCAGCCCCAGCATTTT.